This note documents a single TCR beta chain sequence. Extracted RNA was reverse transcribed, and the resulting cDNA served as sequencing template. TCRdb's table, derived via immunoSEQ multiplex PCR, lists solely in-frame clones and lacks some. Here the sample spans about 260,000 clones, over 45% being singletons. This entry comes from a study of CD8+ T cells in alopecia areata. Treatment in this sample: oral pan-JAK inhibitor, 5-10 mg twice daily. V gave up 10 bases and J gave up 2 bases, with 9 bases separating them. The germline gives CDR1 MGHDK, CDR2 SYGVNS. This CDR3 region has 11 residues. The chain employs TRBV25-1 and TRBJ2-7; possible D gene TRBD1, 5 bases. This clonotype was obtained from a human donor with alopecia areata. The material sequenced was CD4+ T cells sorted from blood, taken around week 54, from a patient treated with tofacitinib. The chain's CDR3 is CATQGTYEQYF. Written as DNA, the CDR3 is TGTGCCACCCAGGGTACCTACGAGCAGTACTTC.